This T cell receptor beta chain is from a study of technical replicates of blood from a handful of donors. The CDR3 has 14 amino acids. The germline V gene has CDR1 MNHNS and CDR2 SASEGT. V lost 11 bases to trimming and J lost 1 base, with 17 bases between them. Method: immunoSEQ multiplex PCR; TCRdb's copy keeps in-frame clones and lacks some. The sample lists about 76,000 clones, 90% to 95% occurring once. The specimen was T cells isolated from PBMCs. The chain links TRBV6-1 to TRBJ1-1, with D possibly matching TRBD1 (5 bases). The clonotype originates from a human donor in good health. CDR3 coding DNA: TGTGCCGCAAAAGGCGGGGGAAGGAACACTGAAGCTTTCTTT. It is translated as CAAKGGGRNTEAFF.